Sequencing of this T cell receptor (beta chain) was carried out in a study of immune cell composition in non-small cell lung cancer. Turning to the study itself: Tumours were mainly lung adenocarcinoma or squamous cell carcinoma.

DNA was extracted from unsorted cell suspensions stored frozen. Findings and limits, study-wide: Lung adenocarcinomas had lower top 10 clone scores and clonality than squamous tumours. Squamous carcinomas (approximately 75%) more often had tumour-associated clones >0.5% than adenocarcinomas (33%).

This clone was found once. Its antigen is unknown. The germline CDR1 and CDR2 sequences are SGHAT and FQNNGV. The V segment lost 2 bases and the J segment 2 bases; nucleotides outside the gene matches: 6. The CDR3 loop spans 16 amino acids. Clones were read by immunoSEQ multiplex PCR, and TCRdb kept only the in-frame ones, dropping some. Of about 7,500 clones in the sample, roughly 65% were seen once. This clonotype was sampled from a human donor with non-small cell lung cancer. The chain employs TRBV11-2 and TRBJ2-1; TRBD1 agrees at 7 bases. The sample consisted of lung tumor tissue. The CDR3 coding sequence is TGTGCCAGCAGCTTAAATACAGGGGCCACCTACAATGAGCAGTTCTTC. This translates into CASSLNTGATYNEQFF. Combining the CDR3 with reference TRBV11-2 and TRBJ2-1 gives the whole variable domain EAGVAQSPRYKIIEKRQSVAFWCNPISGHATLYWYQQILGQGPKLLIQFQNNGVVDDSQLPKDRFSAERLKGVDSTLKIQPAKLEDSAVYLCASSLNTGATYNEQFFGPGTRLTVL.